This TCR beta chain was sequenced in a study of T cell clones after liver transplantation. About the study: At least one year of complete immunosuppression withdrawal without enzymes over twice normal defined tolerance. Blood was drawn pre-transplant, before withdrawal, and after full or failed withdrawal.

Repertoires were generated with immunoSEQ multiplex PCR, while TCRdb's copy carries only in-frame clones and drops some. The table includes about 78,000 clones, over 70% detected once. This CDR3 contains 14 residues. Unmatched junction bases numbered 4, after V lost 2 bases and J lost 4 bases. Per the germline V gene, CDR1 is MNHNY and CDR2 is SVGAGI (reference sequence). Sorting of unstimulated PBMCs yielded separate CD3+CD4+ and CD3+CD8+ fractions. Of note for this clone: Its matching antigen is unknown.

Broader study findings: Conclusions were preliminary, with small, heterogeneous patient groups.

This chain joins TRBV6-6 and TRBJ1-1; 7 nucleotides line up with TRBD1. This clonotype was sampled from a human donor who received a liver transplant. Sequencing was performed on CD4+ T cells from blood, taken before liver transplant. The CDR3: CASSYAGGGTEAFF. The CDR3 DNA is TGTGCCAGCAGTTACGCAGGGGGAGGCACTGAAGCTTTCTTT.